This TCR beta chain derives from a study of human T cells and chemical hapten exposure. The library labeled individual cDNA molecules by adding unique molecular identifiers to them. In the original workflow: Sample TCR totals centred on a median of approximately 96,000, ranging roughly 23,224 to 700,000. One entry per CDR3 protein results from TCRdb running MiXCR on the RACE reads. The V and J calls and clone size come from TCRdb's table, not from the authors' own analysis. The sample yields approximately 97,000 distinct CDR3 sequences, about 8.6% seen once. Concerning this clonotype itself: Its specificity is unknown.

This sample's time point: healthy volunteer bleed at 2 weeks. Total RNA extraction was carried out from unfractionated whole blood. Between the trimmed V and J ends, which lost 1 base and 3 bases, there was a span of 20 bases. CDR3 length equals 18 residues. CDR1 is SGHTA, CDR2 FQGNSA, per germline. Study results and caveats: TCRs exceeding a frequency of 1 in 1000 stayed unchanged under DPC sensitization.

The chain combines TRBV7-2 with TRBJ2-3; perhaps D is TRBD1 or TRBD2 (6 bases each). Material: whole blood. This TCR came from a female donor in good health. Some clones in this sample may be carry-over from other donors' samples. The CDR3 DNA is TGTGCCAGCAGCTTAGATCGCGTCGGAGGGGGGCTGACAGATACGCAGTATTTT. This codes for CASSLDRVGGGLTDTQYF.